This T cell receptor (beta chain) came from a study of cytomegalovirus exposure and HLA in healthy donors. Study-level findings and limits: Apparent HLA restriction characterized most CMV-associated TCR beta chains in a later analysis. There were under 200 TCR beta chains listed as cytomegalovirus-associated. Earlier analysis looked at TCR beta V segments, and most were productive about 90% or about 30% of the time. A missense variant in DCLRE1C was later tied to TCR beta V- and J-gene trimming.

In regard to this clone: No antigen is known for it.

PCR was performed using 60 Vbeta and 13 Jbeta primers. Profiling relied on immunoSEQ multiplex PCR, and the TCRdb table lists in-frame clones only, not all of them. The table records about 160,000 clones, 80% of them present only once. V dropped 4 bases and J dropped 0 bases, with 13 bases sitting between them. Germline V lookup: CDR1 MNHNY, CDR2 SVGAGI (reference sequence). CDR3 length: 15 residues. The origin of this receptor is a man under 40 in good health and CMV-seronegative. The V call is TRBV6-6, the J call TRBJ2-7; D is unclear. The specimen sequenced was PBMCs. The DNA of the CDR3 is TGTGCCAGCAGTTCCCCCATCCTGAGCTCCTACGAGCAGTACTTC. It translates to CASSSPILSSYEQYF.